A selection of T cell receptor beta chains follows, all from one sample in a study of cytomegalovirus exposure and HLA in healthy donors. Some clones are missing from TCRdb's copy, which holds only in-frame ones; the method was immunoSEQ multiplex PCR. This sample has about 120,000 clones; roughly 63% occur once, and the top ten carry about 9.1%. Sequencing used PBMCs. The source is a man in his forties in good health and CMV-seropositive. CDR3s include the opening cysteine and the closing phenylalanine or tryptophan. Each record gives: clone size, J gene, D gene, V gene, CDR3 length, CDR3 protein, CDR3 DNA. D genes are given only for firm matches. Expanded clones get a size class; other rows say once, few or many, or leave the size out.

>-|TRBJ1-1|-|TRBV6-5|13
CASSLGVLTEAFF
TGTGCCAGCAGTCTAGGGGTACTCACTGAAGCTTTCTTT
>-|TRBJ2-3|TRBD1|TRBV18|13
CASSRQGPDTQYF
TGTGCCAGCTCACGACAGGGCCCAGATACGCAGTATTTT
>-|TRBJ1-1|-|TRBV7-3|14
CASSLQGMNTEAFF
TGTGCCAGCAGCTTGCAGGGCATGAACACTGAAGCTTTCTTT
>few|TRBJ2-4|TRBD2|TRBV7-9|13
CASREGGKNIQYF
TGTGCCTCCAGGGAGGGAGGCAAAAACATTCAGTACTTC
>-|TRBJ1-5|TRBD1|TRBV7-8|16
CASSLKGQGGNQPQHF
TGTGCCAGCAGCTTAAAGGGACAGGGGGGCAATCAGCCCCAGCATTTT
>-|TRBJ2-7|TRBD2|TRBV9|16
CASSLGVTSGSYEQYF
TGTGCCAGCAGTCTAGGGGTCACTAGCGGGAGTTACGAGCAGTACTTC
>-|TRBJ1-5|TRBD1|TRBV4-1|15
CASSQEGQGYQPQHF
TGCGCCAGCAGCCAAGAGGGACAGGGGTATCAGCCCCAGCATTTT
>-|TRBJ2-7|TRBD1|TRBV2|12
CASSGTAYEQYF
TGTGCCAGCAGCGGGACAGCCTACGAGCAGTACTTC
>-|TRBJ2-5|-|TRBV5-6|14
CASSFSGTQETQYF
TGTGCCAGCAGCTTCTCCGGGACTCAAGAGACCCAGTACTTC
>once|TRBJ2-3|-|TRBV25-1|16
CASSPQGRGGTDTQYF
TGTGCCAGCAGTCCACAGGGAAGAGGTGGCACAGATACGCAGTATTTT
>-|TRBJ1-1|-|TRBV7-3|13
CASSTDRNTEAFF
TGTGCCAGCAGCACAGACCGGAACACTGAAGCTTTCTTT
>-|TRBJ2-1|-|TRBV2|11
CASSERGEQFF
TGTGCCAGCAGTGAGAGAGGTGAGCAGTTCTTC
>-|TRBJ1-1|TRBD1|TRBV6-1|15
CASRTGGTANTEAFF
TGTGCCAGCAGGACCGGCGGGACAGCAAACACTGAAGCTTTCTTT
>few|TRBJ2-1|TRBD2|TRBV19|16
CASSINSPSGYNEQFF
TGTGCCAGTAGTATAAACAGTCCTAGCGGGTACAATGAGCAGTTCTTC
>-|TRBJ2-7|-|TRBV7-9|13
CASSLGWRAEQYF
TGTGCCAGCAGCTTAGGTTGGAGGGCCGAGCAGTACTTC
>once|TRBJ1-5|-|TRBV4-3|14
CASSQGPVNQPQHF
TGCGCCAGCAGCCAAGGCCCGGTAAATCAGCCCCAGCATTTT
>-|TRBJ2-5|-|TRBV7-9|13
CASSRSPGETQYF
TGTGCCAGCAGCCGGTCCCCAGGCGAGACCCAGTACTTC
>-|TRBJ1-2|-|TRBV2|12
CASSGTDYGYTF
TGTGCCAGCAGTGGGACAGACTATGGCTACACCTTC
>once|TRBJ1-5|-|TRBV6-6|15
CASAPGFGGNQPQHF
TGTGCCAGCGCCCCCGGATTTGGGGGGAATCAGCCCCAGCATTTT
>few|TRBJ1-2|TRBD1|TRBV5-1|15
CASSIDRGQASGYTF
TGCGCCAGCAGCATAGACAGGGGCCAAGCGAGTGGCTACACCTTC
>few|TRBJ2-7|-|TRBV29-1|13
CSVEIGAFYEQYF
TGCAGCGTTGAAATTGGGGCGTTCTACGAGCAGTACTTC
>-|TRBJ2-2|-|TRBV9|18
CASSAQVGGHSNTGELFF
TGTGCCAGCAGCGCCCAAGTCGGCGGGCATTCGAACACCGGGGAGCTGTTTTTT
>-|TRBJ1-4|TRBD1|TRBV5-1|15
CASSPTGGTNEKLFF
TGCGCCAGCAGCCCTACAGGGGGCACTAATGAAAAACTGTTTTTT
>-|TRBJ2-3|TRBD2|TRBV4-3|16
CASSQYSGSYTDTQYF
TGCGCCAGCAGCCAGTATAGCGGGAGTTATACAGATACGCAGTATTTT
>once|TRBJ1-4|-|TRBV30|11
CAWSGRGKLFF
TGTGCCTGGAGTGGCCGCGGAAAACTGTTTTTT
>-|TRBJ1-1|TRBD1|TRBV10-3|14
CAIRAGTGGTEAFF
TGTGCCATCAGAGCCGGGACAGGGGGAACTGAAGCTTTCTTT
>-|TRBJ2-7|-|TRBV5-6|14
CASRGGTSTYEQYF
TGTGCCAGCAGGGGCGGGACTTCAACCTACGAGCAGTACTTC